This TCR beta chain was retrieved from a study of breast tumors, draining lymph nodes, adjacent tissues. General observations from the study: Compared with lymph nodes, tumors were less diverse; compared with nontumor tissue, more. Data only fit, rather than demonstrated, lymph node origin of most tumor T cells.

Germline-derived CDR1 and CDR2 are SGHTA and FQGNSA. V trimming: 5 bases; J trimming: 7 bases; junction bases outside the gene matches: 10. CDR3 length: 14 amino acids. TCRdb reprocessed the multiplex PCR reads with MiXCR, giving one entry per CDR3 protein. The repertoire holds around 16,000 distinct CDR3 sequences, with approximately 51% as singletons. Worth noting for this clonotype: Its target is not known.

The sample consisted of tumor-adjacent breast tissue. The clonotype originates from a female donor with breast cancer. Some clones in this sample may be carry-over from other donors' samples. The gene calls are TRBV7-2 and TRBJ2-7, with 8 bases matching TRBD2. DNA for the CDR3: TGTGCCAGCAGCCCGGGAGGGGACGTTGGGGAGCAGTACTTC. This encodes CASSPGGDVGEQYF.